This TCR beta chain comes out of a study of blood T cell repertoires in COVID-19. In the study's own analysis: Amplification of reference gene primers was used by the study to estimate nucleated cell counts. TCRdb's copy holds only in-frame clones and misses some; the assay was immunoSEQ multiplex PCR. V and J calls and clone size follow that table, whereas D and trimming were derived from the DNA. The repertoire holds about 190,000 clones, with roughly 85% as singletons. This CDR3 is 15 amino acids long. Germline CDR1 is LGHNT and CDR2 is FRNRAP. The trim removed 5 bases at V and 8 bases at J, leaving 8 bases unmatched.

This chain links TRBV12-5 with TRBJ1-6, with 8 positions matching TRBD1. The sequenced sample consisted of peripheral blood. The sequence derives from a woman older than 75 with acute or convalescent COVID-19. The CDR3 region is CASGTIDRGYSPLHF. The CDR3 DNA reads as TGTGCTAGTGGTACCATAGACAGGGGCTATTCACCCCTCCACTTT. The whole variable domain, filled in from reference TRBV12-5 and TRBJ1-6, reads DARVTQTPRHKVTEMGQEVTMRCQPILGHNTVFWYRQTMMQGLELLAYFRNRAPLDDSGMPKDRFSAEMPDATLATLKIQPSEPRDSAVYFCASGTIDRGYSPLHFGNGTRLTVT.